At least ten counts were recorded for the clone carrying this T cell receptor (beta chain). The antigen remains unidentified. Profiles of TCR beta VDJ and CDR3 were generated from a genomic DNA template. Each CDR3 protein is one row after TCRdb ran MiXCR on the reads. In the table there are about 120,000 distinct CDR3 sequences, approximately 50% of which are singletons. The entry originates in a study of CD8+CD57+ T cells in acquired aplastic anemia. Study-level background: Average DNA yield from sorted CD4+ and CD8+ cells was around 3.2 ug.

The patients chosen for sequencing had shown expansion of CD8+CD57+ cells (detected by flow cytometry). Therapy had not been given to patients before blood sampling. V lost 7 bases and J lost 3; bases outside the gene matches: 7. Germline V CDR1 and CDR2: MNHNS, SASEGT. This CDR3 spans 15 amino acids. Findings and caveats of the study: Some 27 CD8+ CDR3 sequences were shared between patients and controls.

The V and J genes are TRBV6-1 and TRBJ2-5; 11 bases align to TRBD1. This receptor was obtained from a human donor with aplastic anemia. Sequenced: sorted CD4+, CD8+, or CD8+CD57+ T cells (not recorded which) from PBMCs. The CDR3 protein is CASTLGQGAEETQYF. The CDR3 DNA is TGTGCCAGCACCCTCGGACAGGGGGCGGAAGAGACCCAGTACTTC.